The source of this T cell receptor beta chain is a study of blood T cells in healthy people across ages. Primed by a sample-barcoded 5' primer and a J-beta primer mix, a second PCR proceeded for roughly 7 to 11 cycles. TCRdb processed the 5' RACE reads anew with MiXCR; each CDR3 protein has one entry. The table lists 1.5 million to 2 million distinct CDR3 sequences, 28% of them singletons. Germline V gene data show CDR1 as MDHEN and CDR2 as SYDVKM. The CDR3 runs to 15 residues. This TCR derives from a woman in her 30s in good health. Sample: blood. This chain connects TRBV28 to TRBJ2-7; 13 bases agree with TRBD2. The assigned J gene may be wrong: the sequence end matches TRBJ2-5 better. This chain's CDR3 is CASSMGLAGRETQYF. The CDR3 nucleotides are TGTGCCAGCAGCATGGGACTAGCGGGGAGGGAGACCCAGTACTTC.